Sequencing of this TCR beta chain was carried out in a study of a mutant IDH1 vaccine in newly diagnosed glioma. Across the study: Antecedent treatment encompassed radiotherapy, temozolomide, or their combination; the majority received both.

The CDR3 is made up of 14 amino acids. V was pared by 1 base and J by 7 bases, with 12 bases between. In germline, CDR1 is SGHRS, CDR2 YFSETQ. With regard to this clone: Its specificity is not known.

Findings and limits, study-wide: Patients showed vaccine-induced immune responses at a rate of roughly 93%.

TCRdb's copy holds only in-frame clones and misses some; the assay was immunoSEQ multiplex PCR. The sample lists roughly 52,000 clones, over 60% occurring once. Time point reported: week 35, safety follow-up. Vaccination used 300 ug of mutant IDH1 20-mer peptide per dose, with topical imiquimod. At weeks 1, 3, 5, 7, 11, 15, 19 and 23, patients received a vaccination, eight in all. Each tumor in the donors was a new WHO grade 3 or 4 astrocytoma, IDH1-mutant and ATRX-lost. This chain connects TRBV5-1 to TRBJ2-1; TRBD2 is a possible D gene (6 bases). This TCR derives from a man aged 35-49 years with glioma. The sample in question was PBMCs, obtained from a glioma patient whose treatment included an IDH1 peptide vaccine. The CDR3 nucleotides read TGCGCCAGCAGCTTGTCGTCTAGCGTTAATGAGCAGTTCTTC. It is translated as CASSLSSSVNEQFF.